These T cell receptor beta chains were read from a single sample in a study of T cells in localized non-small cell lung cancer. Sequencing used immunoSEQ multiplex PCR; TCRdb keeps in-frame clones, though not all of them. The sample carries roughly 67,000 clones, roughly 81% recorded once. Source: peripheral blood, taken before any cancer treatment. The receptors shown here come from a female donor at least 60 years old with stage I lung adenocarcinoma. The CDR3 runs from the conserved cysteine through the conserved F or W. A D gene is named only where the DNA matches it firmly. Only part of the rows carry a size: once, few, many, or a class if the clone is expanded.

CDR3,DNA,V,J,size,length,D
CASSLRYRAGNTIYF,TGTGCCAGCAGCTTGCGATACAGGGCTGGAAACACCATATATTTT,TRBV5-6,TRBJ1-3,NA,15,NA
CASKWGGGQNNQPQHF,TGTGCCAGTAAGTGGGGGGGCGGGCAGAACAATCAGCCCCAGCATTTT,TRBV19,TRBJ1-5,NA,16,NA
CASSLAGTLYGYTF,TGTGCCAGCAGCTTAGCCGGGACCCTATATGGCTACACCTTC,TRBV7-8,TRBJ1-2,NA,14,NA
CASSELAGSYNEQFF,TGCGCCAGCAGCGAACTAGCGGGGAGCTACAATGAGCAGTTCTTC,TRBV5-1,TRBJ2-1,NA,15,TRBD2
CASSVGEGTGELFF,TGTGCCAGCAGCGTAGGCGAGGGCACCGGGGAGCTGTTTTTT,TRBV9,TRBJ2-2,NA,14,NA
CATRTEGQGSNQPQHF,TGTGCCACCAGAACGGAGGGACAGGGTAGCAATCAGCCCCAGCATTTT,TRBV15,TRBJ1-5,NA,16,TRBD1
CASTRGPYNEQFF,TGTGCCAGCACCCGGGGACCTTACAATGAGCAGTTCTTC,TRBV5-7,TRBJ2-1,NA,13,NA
CASSSQEGRFGNIQYF,TGTGCCAGCAGCAGTCAGGAGGGGCGCTTTGGAAACATTCAGTACTTC,TRBV5-4,TRBJ2-4,NA,16,NA
CASSLLGPAAYYEQYF,TGTGCCAGCAGCTTATTAGGGCCGGCTGCATATTACGAGCAGTACTTC,TRBV7-9,TRBJ2-7,few,16,NA
CASSGYRSVDTQYF,TGTGCCAGCAGCGGCTACCGAAGCGTAGATACGCAGTATTTT,TRBV5-4,TRBJ2-3,NA,14,NA
CASSPRTGVGTEAFF,TGTGCCAGCAGTCCTCGGACAGGGGTGGGCACTGAAGCTTTCTTT,TRBV6-1,TRBJ1-1,few,15,TRBD1
CTVAGGPYEQYF,TGTACGGTGGCGGGAGGGCCCTACGAGCAGTACTTC,TRBV6-1,TRBJ2-7,NA,12,TRBD2
CASSFLDSPSSGNTIYF,TGTGCCAGTAGTTTCTTGGACAGTCCTTCCTCTGGAAACACCATATATTTT,TRBV19,TRBJ1-3,few,17,NA
CASTLERTGATYAGELFF,TGTGCCAGCACCCTGGAACGGACAGGAGCAACCTATGCCGGGGAGCTGTTTTTT,TRBV5-5,TRBJ2-2,NA,18,TRBD1
CASPQGGGTEAFF,TGCGCCAGTCCACAGGGAGGGGGCACTGAAGCTTTCTTT,TRBV10-1,TRBJ1-1,NA,13,NA
CASSYQGEETQYF,TGTGCCAGCAGCTACCAGGGAGAAGAGACCCAGTACTTC,TRBV9,TRBJ2-5,NA,13,NA
CASSREEGKNTEAFF,TGTGCCAGCAGCAGGGAGGAGGGGAAGAACACTGAAGCTTTCTTT,TRBV6-1,TRBJ1-1,NA,15,NA
CASSLVGQGYGYTF,TGTGCCAGCAGCTTAGTGGGACAGGGCTATGGCTACACCTTC,TRBV7-6,TRBJ1-2,NA,14,TRBD1
CAWSVQGNNEQFF,TGTGCCTGGAGTGTTCAGGGGAACAATGAGCAGTTCTTC,TRBV30,TRBJ2-1,NA,13,NA
CASSPDRLDQPQHF,TGTGCCAGCTCACCCGACAGGTTGGATCAGCCCCAGCATTTT,TRBV18,TRBJ1-5,NA,14,NA
CASSLYTVDTQYF,TGTGCCAGCAGCCTCTATACGGTAGATACGCAGTATTTT,TRBV14,TRBJ2-3,few,13,NA
CASSPPSNTGELFF,TGTGCCAGCTCACCACCCAGTAACACCGGGGAGCTGTTTTTT,TRBV18,TRBJ2-2,NA,14,NA
CASSRDRDVLAFF,TGTGCCAGCTCCCGGGACAGGGACGTCTTAGCTTTCTTT,TRBV18,TRBJ1-1,NA,13,TRBD1
CASRPLARNQPQHF,TGTGCCAGCAGACCCTTGGCCAGAAATCAGCCCCAGCATTTT,TRBV27,TRBJ1-5,many,14,NA
CASSKDPGTAGYTF,TGTGCCAGCAGTAAGGACCCCGGGACTGCCGGCTACACCTTC,TRBV6-6,TRBJ1-2,NA,14,NA
CASSLVGGSNQPQHF,TGTGCCAGCAGCTTGGTGGGGGGAAGCAATCAGCCCCAGCATTTT,TRBV5-6,TRBJ1-5,once,15,NA
CASSPKQGYEQYF,TGTGCCAGCAGCCCCAAACAGGGGTACGAGCAGTACTTC,TRBV7-9,TRBJ2-7,NA,13,TRBD1
CATSRDRRLDTQYF,TGTGCCACCAGCAGAGATCGGAGGCTCGATACGCAGTATTTT,TRBV15,TRBJ2-3,once,14,NA
CASSFPRTALFF,TGTGCCAGCAGTTTTCCCCGGACAGCCTTGTTTTTT,TRBV28,TRBJ1-4,NA,12,NA
CASSSQDSNGYTF,TGTGCCAGCAGTTCCCAGGACAGTAATGGCTACACCTTC,TRBV6-5,TRBJ1-2,NA,13,NA
CASSQGHDNSPLHF,TGTGCCAGCAGTCAGGGACATGATAATTCACCCCTCCACTTT,TRBV6-6,TRBJ1-6,NA,14,NA
CASSPGHPNTGELFF,TGCGCCAGCAGCCCGGGACACCCGAACACCGGGGAGCTGTTTTTT,TRBV5-1,TRBJ2-2,NA,15,NA
CASSPPTSTDTQYF,TGTGCCAGCTCACCACCTACTAGCACAGATACGCAGTATTTT,TRBV18,TRBJ2-3,NA,14,NA
CATSRGKGSRYGYTF,TGTGCCACCAGCAGAGGGAAGGGCAGCCGCTATGGCTACACCTTC,TRBV15,TRBJ1-2,NA,15,NA
CASRRDGATGYTF,TGTGCCAGCAGACGGGACGGCGCTACGGGCTACACCTTC,TRBV6-5,TRBJ1-2,NA,13,NA
CASSDGTGGYGYTF,TGTGCCAGCAGCGACGGGACAGGCGGTTATGGCTACACCTTC,TRBV6-5,TRBJ1-2,few,14,TRBD1
CASSFGGGDTQYF,TGTGCCAGTAGTTTCGGGGGCGGAGATACGCAGTATTTT,TRBV19,TRBJ2-3,NA,13,NA
CASRPGGASNEQFF,TGTGCCAGCAGACCAGGGGGCGCGAGTAATGAGCAGTTCTTC,TRBV5-4,TRBJ2-1,NA,14,TRBD1
CASSALGGGKYEQYF,TGTGCCAGCAGCGCACTTGGCGGGGGAAAGTACGAGCAGTACTTC,TRBV7-9,TRBJ2-7,NA,15,TRBD2
CASSTTGEGNQPQHF,TGTGCCAGCAGCACCACAGGGGAAGGCAATCAGCCCCAGCATTTT,TRBV21-1,TRBJ1-5,NA,15,NA
CASSPGLVGTGELFF,TGCGCCAGCAGCCCCGGACTAGTTGGGACCGGGGAGCTGTTTTTT,TRBV5-1,TRBJ2-2,NA,15,TRBD2
CASGLAGVHEQYF,TGTGCCAGCGGGCTAGCGGGGGTCCACGAGCAGTACTTC,TRBV2,TRBJ2-7,NA,13,TRBD2
CATSRDREGYGYTF,TGTGCCACCAGCAGAGATCGGGAGGGGTATGGCTACACCTTC,TRBV15,TRBJ1-2,few,14,NA
CASGAGALKYF,TGTGCCTCTGGCGCGGGGGCATTGAAGTACTTC,TRBV5-4,TRBJ2-5,NA,11,NA
CASRYGTESISPLHF,TGTGCCAGCCGTTACGGGACAGAGTCTATTTCACCCCTCCACTTT,TRBV5-4,TRBJ1-6,NA,15,TRBD1
CASGTYEQYF,TGTGCCAGCGGAACCTACGAGCAGTACTTC,TRBV6-1,TRBJ2-7,NA,10,NA
CAITEGLPSSYEQYF,TGTGCCATCACTGAGGGACTTCCTAGCTCCTACGAGCAGTACTTC,TRBV10-3,TRBJ2-7,NA,15,NA
CASSLGLAGGRDQYF,TGTGCCAGCAGTCTTGGACTAGCGGGGGGGAGGGACCAGTACTTC,TRBV6-1,TRBJ2-5,few,15,TRBD2
CASGLMGSNQPQHF,TGTGCCAGCGGCCTAATGGGGAGCAATCAGCCCCAGCATTTT,TRBV2,TRBJ1-5,NA,14,NA